What follows is one TCR beta chain and its context. Its antigen is not identified. This PCR relied on a set of 60 Vbeta primers and 13 Jbeta primers. Clones were sequenced by immunoSEQ multiplex PCR, and TCRdb holds only the in-frame ones, with some missing. The table records about 120,000 clones, 70% to 80% of them present only once. This entry comes from a study of cytomegalovirus exposure and HLA in healthy donors. For the study at large: A prior analysis found about 120 million unique TCR beta sequences from some 200 million T cells. The study, taken as a whole, reports: 150 to 200 TCR beta chains were listed as cytomegalovirus-associated. Among the sequence variants, a highly shared cluster was likely an artifact of sequencing. Later on, an analysis tied 15,000 to 20,000 TCR beta sequences to HLA alleles at 0.05 false discovery rate.

Trimming removed 6 bases from V and 3 bases from J, with 11 bases in between. The CDR3 is made up of 13 amino acids. Germline V gives CDR1 KGHSH, CDR2 LQKENI. The TCR sequence derives from a female donor in good health and CMV-seronegative. The chain is built from TRBV18 and TRBJ1-2, with D perhaps matching TRBD1 (5 bases). Source material: PBMCs. The CDR3 loop is CASSPLGDYGYTF. CDR3 coding DNA: TGTGCCAGCTCCCCATTAGGGGACTATGGCTACACCTTC.